In its sample, the clone carrying this T cell receptor (beta chain) was seen once. The target antigen is unknown. This CDR3 has 19 residues. Trimming cost V 3 bases and J 2 bases; bases outside gene matches: 13. The V gene's germline CDR1 is LGHNA and CDR2 YNFKEQ. These data belong to a study of vaccination effects on CD4 cells after COVID-19. Clones were sequenced by immunoSEQ multiplex PCR, and TCRdb holds only the in-frame ones, with some missing. The sample consists of tens of thousands of clones, around two thirds of them appearing once. CD4+ T cell isolation took place after 10 days of culture. Two doses of BNT162b2 or mRNA-1273 vaccine were administered to participants.

Sequences were derived from CD4+ T cells from PBMCs cultured without peptide, sampled after COVID-19 vaccination. The V and J genes are TRBV4-2 and TRBJ2-5; 12 nucleotides align to TRBD1. The source of this sequence is a human donor who received a COVID-19 vaccine. CDR3 residues: CASSQGQGATGGLQETQYF. CDR3 bases: TGTGCCAGCAGCCAGGGACAGGGGGCGACGGGGGGGCTACAAGAGACCCAGTACTTC.